A selection of T cell receptor beta chains follows, all from one sample in a study of blood T cells in healthy people across ages. MiXCR, applied by TCRdb to the 5' RACE reads, yields one record per CDR3 protein. The sample has just under 550,000 distinct CDR3 sequences; 24% are singletons. Another study also made use of these data, one on T cells of mothers and their children.

The sample taken for sequencing was blood. These receptor sequences come from a boy between 10 and 17 years old in good health. Each CDR3 is given with its conserved first and last residue. The order of the fields is J gene, D gene, V gene, clone size, CDR3 length, CDR3 protein, CDR3 DNA. D genes are given only for firm matches. Expanded clones get a size class; other rows say once, few or many, or leave the size out.

>TRBJ1-4|.|TRBV6-5|few|14
CASSRRIAGEKLFF
TGTGCCAGCAGCCGGAGAATCGCGGGTGAAAAACTGTTTTTT
>TRBJ1-1|.|TRBV7-2|.|15
CASSLRGRWNTEAFF
TGTGCCAGCAGCTTACGGGGGCGCTGGAACACTGAAGCTTTCTTT
>TRBJ2-7|TRBD2|TRBV12-3/TRBV12-4|few|13
CASSVSGNGAQYF
TGTGCCAGCAGTGTTAGCGGGAACGGGGCCCAGTACTTC
>TRBJ1-2|TRBD1|TRBV6-2/TRBV6-3|few|11
CATTGNYGYTF
TGTGCCACGACAGGGAACTATGGCTACACCTTC
>TRBJ2-7|.|TRBV7-2|few|15
CASSPVWQGMYEQYF
TGTGCCAGCAGCCCTGTCTGGCAGGGGATGTACGAGCAGTACTTC
>TRBJ2-6|.|TRBV15|few|14
CATSFTSGANVLTF
TGTGCCACCAGCTTCACCTCTGGGGCCAACGTCCTGACTTTC
>TRBJ1-3|TRBD1|TRBV7-2|few|16
CASSSSGQGPGNTIYF
TGTGCCAGCAGCTCTTCGGGACAGGGTCCTGGAAACACCATATATTTT
>TRBJ2-7|.|TRBV27|.|13
CASSPFPSYEQYF
TGTGCCAGCAGTCCATTCCCCTCCTACGAGCAGTACTTC
>TRBJ2-1|.|TRBV7-9|few|15
CASSQRHYRANEQFF
TGTGCCAGCAGCCAACGACACTACCGAGCAAATGAGCAGTTCTTC
>TRBJ1-1|.|TRBV20-1|.|17
CSARGNGLLEWRTEAFF
TGCAGTGCTAGAGGTAACGGTCTGCTGGAGTGGCGCACTGAAGCTTTCTTT
>TRBJ2-5|.|TRBV9|once|16
CASSPSPPGIGETQYF
TGTGCCAGCAGCCCCAGCCCCCCCGGGATTGGAGAGACCCAGTACTTC
>TRBJ1-1|.|TRBV5-1|.|14
CASRGGEPNTEAFF
TGCGCCAGCAGAGGAGGGGAACCGAACACTGAAGCTTTCTTT
>TRBJ1-2|.|TRBV5-6|.|16
CASSLATQGNNYGYTF
TGTGCCAGCAGCCTAGCAACCCAGGGAAATAACTATGGCTACACCTTC
>TRBJ2-5|.|TRBV27|few|12
CASRGYRETQYF
TGTGCCAGCAGGGGATATCGGGAGACCCAGTACTTC
>TRBJ2-7|.|TRBV12-3/TRBV12-4|many|12
CASSFSGTEQYF
TGTGCCAGCAGTTTCTCCGGGACAGAGCAGTACTTC
>TRBJ1-4|.|TRBV20-1|.|15
CSARDPSGVWEKLFF
TGCAGTGCTAGAGATCCTTCGGGGGTTTGGGAAAAACTGTTTTTT
>TRBJ1-2|.|TRBV14|.|15
CASSQLPQWRYGYTF
TGTGCCAGCAGTCAACTTCCGCAGTGGCGCTATGGCTACACCTTC